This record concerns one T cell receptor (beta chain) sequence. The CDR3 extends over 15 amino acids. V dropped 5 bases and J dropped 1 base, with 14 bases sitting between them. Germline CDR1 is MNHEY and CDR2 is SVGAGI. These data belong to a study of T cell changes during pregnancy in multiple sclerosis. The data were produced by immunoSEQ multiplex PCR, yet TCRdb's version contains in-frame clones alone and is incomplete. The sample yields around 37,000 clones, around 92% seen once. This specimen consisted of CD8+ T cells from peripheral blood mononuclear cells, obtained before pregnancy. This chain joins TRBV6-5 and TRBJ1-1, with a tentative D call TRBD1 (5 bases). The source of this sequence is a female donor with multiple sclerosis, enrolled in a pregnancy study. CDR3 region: CASSQGVWGNTEAFF. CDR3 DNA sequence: TGTGCCAGCAGTCAAGGGGTTTGGGGGAACACTGAAGCTTTCTTT.